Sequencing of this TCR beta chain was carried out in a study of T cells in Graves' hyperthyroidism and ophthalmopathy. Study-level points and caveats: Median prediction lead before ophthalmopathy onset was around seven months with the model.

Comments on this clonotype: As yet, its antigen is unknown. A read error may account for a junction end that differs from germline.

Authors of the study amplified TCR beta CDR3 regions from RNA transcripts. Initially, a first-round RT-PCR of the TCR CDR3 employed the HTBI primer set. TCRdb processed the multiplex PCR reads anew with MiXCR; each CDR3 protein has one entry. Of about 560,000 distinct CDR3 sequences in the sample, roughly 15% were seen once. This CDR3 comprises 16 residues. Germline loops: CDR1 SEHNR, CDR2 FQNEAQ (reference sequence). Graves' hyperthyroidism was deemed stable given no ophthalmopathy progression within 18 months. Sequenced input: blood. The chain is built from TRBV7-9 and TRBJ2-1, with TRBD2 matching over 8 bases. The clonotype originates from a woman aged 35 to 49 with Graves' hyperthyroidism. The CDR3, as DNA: TGTGCCGGCAGCGCCCGGCCGGGACTAGGTTACAATGAGCAGTTCTTC. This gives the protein CAGSARPGLGYNEQFF.